These T cell receptor beta chains were read from a single sample in a study of shared T cell receptors in the human thymus. TCRdb keeps only in-frame clones here, not all; method: immunoSEQ multiplex PCR. The sample holds hundreds of thousands of clones, about 90% seen once. These same data were also listed under a study on human thymus T cells.

Sequencing was done on a sample of thymocytes. The receptors stem from a boy in the first two years of life with a congenital heart defect. Both conserved end residues are part of each CDR3. The D gene is left open where the match is weak.

j_call d_call v_call cdr3_nt cdr3_aa
TRBJ2-1 - TRBV11-2 TGTGCCAGCAGCTTTTTGCGTGGCTACAATGAGCAGTTCTTC CASSFLRGYNEQFF
TRBJ2-5 TRBD2 TRBV28 TGTGCCAGCACAAAGGGAGTAGCGGGAGGGCTAGAGACCCAGTACTTC CASTKGVAGGLETQYF
TRBJ1-1 TRBD1 TRBV2 TGTGCCAGCAGGGGACAGTATTACACTGAAGCTTTCTTT CASRGQYYTEAFF
TRBJ1-6 TRBD1 TRBV2 TGTGCCAGCAGTGATGACAGGGAGAGGTCCGTCCCCCTCCACTTT CASSDDRERSVPLHF
TRBJ1-3 - TRBV11-2 TGTGCCAGCAGCTTAGCCCAAACAGGGATTTGGAGCACCATATATTTT CASSLAQTGIWSTIYF
TRBJ1-2 - TRBV20-1 TGCAGTGTACCGGGGGACGGCTACACCTTC CSVPGDGYTF
TRBJ1-4 - TRBV9 TGTGCCAGCAGCCCCCGGGGGGCCTCCTTTAATGAAAAACTGTTTTTT CASSPRGASFNEKLFF
TRBJ2-7 - TRBV7-9 TGTGCCAGCAGCACTAGGGTTTACGAGCAGTACTTC CASSTRVYEQYF
TRBJ2-6 - TRBV9 TGTGCCAGCAGCCCCCACGGTCGAACCGGGGCCAACGTCCTGACTTTC CASSPHGRTGANVLTF
TRBJ2-1 TRBD2 TRBV7-8 TGTGCCAGCAGCTTACCGCGGCGGGGGGGCCGGGGGAATGAGCAGTTCTTC CASSLPRRGGRGNEQFF
TRBJ2-7 - TRBV5-8 TGTGCCAGCAGCCCCGACATACCTACGAACTACGAGCAGTACTTC CASSPDIPTNYEQYF
TRBJ1-3 - TRBV28 TGTGCCAGCAGTTTTTTGGTGGTACGTCCAGGGGCCTCTGGAAACACCATATATTTT CASSFLVVRPGASGNTIYF
TRBJ2-7 - TRBV30 TGTGCCTGGAGTACCCGGACGGCCGCGGGGGAGCAGTACTTC CAWSTRTAAGEQYF
TRBJ2-2 - TRBV6-4 TGTGCCAGCGAAGACAGATCCACCGGGGAGCTGTTTTTT CASEDRSTGELFF
TRBJ2-6 - TRBV18 TGTGCCAGCTCACCATTCGGAATAGCGCAGGGGGGAACTGGGGCCAACGTCCTGACTTTC CASSPFGIAQGGTGANVLTF
TRBJ1-1 TRBD1 TRBV19 TGTGCCAGTAGTATAGACAGGGGGACAGGCCAGGGGAACACTGAAGCTTTCTTC CASSIDRGTGQGNTEAFF
TRBJ1-6 TRBD1 TRBV28 TGTGCCAGCACCTTACCCCGGGACAGGGATAATTCACCCCTCCACTTT CASTLPRDRDNSPLHF
TRBJ2-2 - TRBV5-1 TGCGCCAGCAGCTTGGCTGGGGAGATCGACACCGGGGAGCTGTTTTTT CASSLAGEIDTGELFF
TRBJ1-4 - TRBV5-1 TGCGCCAGCAGCTTTACAACAGGGATGGGCGAAAAACTGTTTTTT CASSFTTGMGEKLFF
TRBJ2-1 - TRBV4-3 TGCGCCAGCAGCCAAGGTGGGAGGCACCCACCCAATGAGCAGTTCTTC CASSQGGRHPPNEQFF